A single sample is the source of the 18 T cell receptor beta chains below, sequenced in a study of T cell repertoires in cytomegalovirus infection. These receptors' antigens are unknown. Each CDR3 protein is one row after TCRdb ran MiXCR on the reads. Altogether 84,000 or so distinct CDR3 sequences are present, more than 40% being singletons, with the ten largest covering about 92%. The sample consisted of CD8+ T cells from cultured PBMCs, taken from culture after CMV antigen stimulation. The receptor set was obtained from a human donor in good health (CMV status not recorded). Some clones in this sample may be carry-over from other donors' samples.

The J gene is TRBJ1-6, the V gene TRBV4-1; D call uncertain. The CDR3 is 17 amino acids. CDR1 MGHRA and CDR2 YSYEKL come from the germline V gene. Trimming stripped 1 base from V and 4 bases from J, with 14 bases between. DNA of the CDR3: TGCGCCAGCAGCCAAGCACCTACATTGCCTTATAATTCACCCCTCCACTTT. Amino acids: CASSQAPTLPYNSPLHF.

The rearrangement uses TRBV29-1 and TRBJ1-1; no firm D call. V was trimmed by 1 base and J by 6 bases, leaving 6 bases between them. The CDR3 length is 11 residues. Germline CDR1 and CDR2: SQVTM and ANQGSEA. DNA for the CDR3: TGCAGCGTTGAAGGACGAGCTGAAGCTTTCTTT. This encodes CSVEGRAEAFF.

The gene calls are TRBV11-2 and TRBJ2-7; TRBD1 might be the D (6 bases). CDR3 length: 14 residues. Germline loops: CDR1 SGHAT, CDR2 FQNNGV. V lost 3 bases and J lost 0, with 9 bases in between. The CDR3 coding sequence is TGTGCCAGCAGCTTCCAGGGGTCCTCCTACGAGCAGTACTTC. Translating gives CASSFQGSSYEQYF. Supplemented by reference TRBV11-2 and TRBJ2-7, the full variable domain reads EAGVAQSPRYKIIEKRQSVAFWCNPISGHATLYWYQQILGQGPKLLIQFQNNGVVDDSQLPKDRFSAERLKGVDSTLKIQPAKLEDSAVYLCASSFQGSSYEQYFGPGTRLTVT.

V is TRBV7-3 and J is TRBJ1-2, with D perhaps TRBD1 (5 bases). Germline assignment: CDR1 SGHTA and CDR2 FQGTGA. Between the trimmed V and J ends, which lost 5 bases and 13 bases, there was a span of 14 bases. The CDR3 runs to 11 residues. For the CDR3, the DNA is TGTGCCAGCAGCAACCCGGGGGGAGCCACCTTC. Protein sequence: CASSNPGGATF.

The chain recombines TRBV7-3 with TRBJ2-1, with D hard to call. The CDR3 spans 13 residues. Germline CDR1 reads SGHTA; CDR2 reads FQGTGA. V was trimmed by 5 bases and J by 7 bases, leaving 12 bases between them. The CDR3 loop is CASSGSARNEQFF. CDR3 bases: TGTGCCAGCAGCGGGTCCGCAAGAAATGAGCAGTTCTTC.

CDR3 region: CASSYSGGRGQETQYF. In nucleotides, the CDR3 is TGTGCCAGCAGTTACTCGGGGGGACGAGGACAAGAGACCCAGTACTTC. This chain links TRBV6-5 with TRBJ2-5; the D gene is possibly TRBD2 (6 bases). This CDR3 has 16 residues. V was shortened by 0 bases and J by 2 bases, with 13 bases between the two germline ends. The germline CDR1 and CDR2 sequences are MNHEY and SVGAGI.

This sequence joins TRBV28 and TRBJ1-6; weak D call: TRBD1 (5 bases). V dropped 5 bases and J dropped 9 bases, with 14 bases sitting between them. The CDR3 spans 14 residues. CDR1 is MDHEN, CDR2 SYDVKM, per germline. CDR3 in amino acids: CASSPWGSSSPLHF. For the CDR3, the DNA is TGTGCCAGCAGTCCCTGGGGGTCGAGTTCACCCCTCCACTTT.

A few counts support this clonotype. The chain employs TRBV6-2 or TRBV6-3 and TRBJ2-5; 12 bases line up with TRBD2. V was pared by 7 bases and J by 2 bases, with 2 bases of the junction left unmatched. Germline-derived CDR1 and CDR2 are MNHEY and SVGEGT. There are 14 residues in the CDR3. CDR3 coding DNA: TGTGCCAGCACCCTAGCGGGGGGGCAAGAGACCCAGTACTTC. Residues: CASTLAGGQETQYF.

V gene TRBV27 combines with J gene TRBJ2-1; 9 bases map to TRBD1. The germline V gene has CDR1 MNHEY and CDR2 SMNVEV (reference sequence). The CDR3 totals 14 residues. Trimming removed 2 bases from V and 7 bases from J; junction bases left unmatched: 3. DNA for the CDR3: TGTGCCAGCAGTTTAGGACAGGGGTTGAATGAGCAGTTCTTC. This codes for CASSLGQGLNEQFF.

This clonotype was found a few times. V is TRBV7-8 and J is TRBJ2-2; 7 nucleotides agree with TRBD1. This CDR3 spans 15 amino acids. Per germline, CDR1 SGHVS and CDR2 FQNEAQ. After removal of 3 bases from V and 3 bases from J, the junction contained 4 bases not matched to a gene. The CDR3 reads CASSFRGKYTGELFF. The CDR3 DNA reads TGTGCCAGCAGCTTCAGGGGGAAGTACACCGGGGAGCTGTTTTTT.

The chain combines TRBV7-9 with TRBJ1-5; D is unresolved. The CDR3 runs to 14 residues. Germline loops: CDR1 SEHNR, CDR2 FQNEAQ (reference sequence). V gave up 5 bases and J gave up 1 base, with 9 bases separating them. CDR3 coding DNA: TGTGCCAGCAGCCCGGTGGTAAGCAATCAGCCCCAGCATTTT. Translated, it gives CASSPVVSNQPQHF.

The gene calls are TRBV15 and TRBJ1-3, with a possible D match to TRBD1 (5 bases). V dropped 0 bases and J dropped 0 bases, with 9 bases sitting between them. The CDR3 runs to 16 residues. The germline V gene encodes CDR1 LNHNV and CDR2 YYDKDF (reference sequence). The CDR3: CATSRDGGYSGNTIYF. CDR3 coding DNA: TGTGCCACCAGCAGAGATGGGGGATACTCTGGAAACACCATATATTTT.

The chain uses TRBV11-2 and TRBJ2-1; 8 nucleotides agree with TRBD2. Per germline, CDR1 SGHAT and CDR2 FQNNGV. Germline trimming cut 2 bases from V and 6 bases from J; bases unmatched to any gene: 6. There are 15 residues in the CDR3. The CDR3 coding sequence is TGTGCCAGCAGCTTAACCCCCGGGACTAGCAATGAGCAGTTCTTC. The encoded protein is CASSLTPGTSNEQFF.

This chain connects TRBV15 to TRBJ2-7; D call uncertain. With 2 bases removed from V and 4 bases from J, the gap between germline ends came to 9 bases. In germline, CDR1 is LNHNV, CDR2 YYDKDF (reference sequence). This CDR3 has 13 amino acids. This CDR3 is CATSRSRTYEQYF. CDR3 DNA: TGTGCCACCAGCAGATCTAGGACGTACGAGCAGTACTTC.

This chain joins TRBV4-2 and TRBJ2-1; possibly TRBD2 for D (6 bases). The germline V gene encodes CDR1 LGHNA and CDR2 YNFKEQ. CDR3 length: 18 residues. Trimming removed 0 bases at V and 7 bases at J, with 22 bases between. The CDR3 sequence is CASSQDDLTGGAGNEQFF. CDR3 DNA: TGTGCCAGCAGCCAAGACGACCTAACAGGAGGAGCGGGTAATGAGCAGTTCTTC.

The chain uses TRBV24-1 and TRBJ1-1, with D unclear. This CDR3 comprises 13 residues. V was cut by 6 bases and J by 1 base, with 8 bases left in between. Germline values: CDR1 KGHDR, CDR2 SFDVKD. In DNA form, the CDR3 reads TGTGCCACCAGTAGCCTGGGGAACACTGAAGCTTTCTTT. The encoded protein is CATSSLGNTEAFF.

This clonotype was detected a few times. The rearrangement joins TRBV7-9 to TRBJ2-3; no clear D gene. The V and J ends lost 5 bases and 1 base respectively, with 10 bases between them. Germline V lookup: CDR1 SEHNR, CDR2 FQNEAQ (reference sequence). This CDR3 is 14 amino acids long. The CDR3 sequence is CASSESYRTDTQYF. The CDR3 region has the DNA TGTGCCAGCAGCGAATCTTACCGCACAGATACGCAGTATTTT. Supplemented by reference TRBV7-9 and TRBJ2-3, the full variable domain reads DTGVSQNPRHKITKRGQNVTFRCDPISEHNRLYWYRQTLGQGPEFLTYFQNEAQLEKSRLLSDRFSAERPKGSFSTLEIQRTEQGDSAMYLCASSESYRTDTQYFGPGTRLTVL.

This chain connects TRBV7-9 to TRBJ2-1; D is undetermined. Trimming removed 6 bases at V and 7 bases at J, with 4 bases between. The length of the CDR3 is 10 residues. Germline CDR1 SEHNR, CDR2 FQNEAQ (reference sequence). This CDR3 reads CASSGNEQFF. In DNA form, the CDR3 reads TGTGCCAGCAGTGGTAATGAGCAGTTCTTC. Full variable domain (rest looked up from reference TRBV7-9 and TRBJ2-1): DTGVSQNPRHKITKRGQNVTFRCDPISEHNRLYWYRQTLGQGPEFLTYFQNEAQLEKSRLLSDRFSAERPKGSFSTLEIQRTEQGDSAMYLCASSGNEQFFGPGTRLTVL.